A selection of T cell receptor beta chains follows, all from one sample in a study of OX40 agonist ivuxolimab in advanced cancers. The assay was immunoSEQ multiplex PCR, and TCRdb's table has in-frame clones only and misses some. The table records tens of thousands of clones, roughly 92% of them present only once. The sequenced sample was CD4+ or CD8+ T cells sorted from blood, obtained in a trial of the OX40 agonist ivuxolimab. These receptors were collected from an adult with an advanced solid tumor such as melanoma, head and neck, liver or kidney cancer. CDR3s include the opening cysteine and the closing phenylalanine or tryptophan. The D gene is left open where the match is weak. Some rows mark clone size as missing; the rest say once, few, many or name a class of expanded clone.

TRBJ2-2 | NA | 15 | TRBD2 | TRBV18 | CASSPPGGGTGELFF | TGTGCCAGCTCACCACCAGGCGGGGGGACCGGGGAGCTGTTTTTT
TRBJ2-5 | NA | 15 | NA | TRBV7-6 | CASSLERVGKETQYF | TGTGCCAGCAGCTTAGAGAGGGTAGGGAAAGAGACCCAGTACTTC
TRBJ2-5 | NA | 16 | TRBD2 | TRBV7-2 | CASSLVRGSGQETQYF | TGTGCCAGCAGCTTAGTGCGCGGGAGTGGGCAAGAGACCCAGTACTTC
TRBJ1-2 | NA | 15 | NA | TRBV23-1 | CASRGGAGRVYGYTF | TGCGCCAGCAGGGGGGGGGCAGGGCGGGTCTATGGCTACACCTTC
TRBJ2-3 | NA | 15 | NA | TRBV9 | CASSISSDSTDTQYF | TGTGCCAGCAGCATCTCTAGCGACTCCACAGATACGCAGTATTTT
TRBJ2-3 | NA | 17 | TRBD2 | TRBV15 | CATSRDYASGVTDTQYF | TGTGCCACCAGCAGAGATTATGCTAGCGGGGTCACGGATACGCAGTATTTT
TRBJ2-4 | NA | 14 | TRBD1 | TRBV19 | CASSMEDRGSIQYF | TGTGCCAGTAGTATGGAGGACAGGGGAAGCATTCAGTACTTC
TRBJ1-1 | NA | 15 | NA | TRBV5-4 | CASSTPEGLNTEAFF | TGTGCCAGCAGCACCCCCGAGGGCCTGAACACTGAAGCTTTCTTT
TRBJ1-6 | NA | 14 | TRBD1 | TRBV10-3 | CATSQQGSNSPLHF | TGTGCCACAAGTCAACAGGGGTCGAATTCACCCCTCCACTTT
TRBJ2-1 | NA | 14 | NA | TRBV5-1 | CASSLGDYYNEQFF | TGCGCCAGCAGCTTGGGGGATTACTACAATGAGCAGTTCTTC
TRBJ2-3 | NA | 16 | NA | TRBV11-2 | CASSLSGQGRTDTQYF | TGTGCCAGCAGCTTATCAGGTCAGGGACGCACAGATACGCAGTATTTT
TRBJ2-2 | NA | 15 | NA | TRBV27 | CASSLIRGGTGELFF | TGTGCCAGCAGTTTAATCAGGGGAGGGACCGGGGAGCTGTTTTTT
TRBJ2-4 | NA | 20 | TRBD1 | TRBV28 | CASSSFKPYLTGGGKNIQYF | TGTGCCAGCAGTTCATTCAAACCCTATTTGACAGGGGGTGGCAAAAACATTCAGTACTTC
TRBJ2-7 | NA | 15 | NA | TRBV5-5 | CASSLYQQGGYEQYF | TGTGCCAGCAGCTTGTACCAACAGGGAGGCTACGAGCAGTACTTC
TRBJ2-7 | NA | 14 | NA | TRBV15 | CATSRDLTGSEQYF | TGTGCCACCAGCAGAGATCTAACAGGGAGCGAGCAGTACTTC
TRBJ2-7 | NA | 14 | TRBD1 | TRBV12-5 | CASGLGVQGREQYF | TGTGCTAGTGGTTTGGGGGTACAGGGGCGCGAGCAGTACTTC
TRBJ1-6 | few | 14 | NA | TRBV28 | CASSWMSGAQPLHF | TGTGCCAGCAGTTGGATGTCAGGGGCCCAGCCCCTCCACTTT
TRBJ1-2 | once | 14 | NA | TRBV6-5 | CASSLRTANYGYTF | TGTGCCAGCAGTTTGCGGACCGCGAACTATGGCTACACCTTC
TRBJ2-1 | NA | 17 | NA | TRBV28 | CASSLWGSGRRYNEQFF | TGTGCCAGCAGTTTATGGGGTAGCGGAAGGAGGTACAATGAGCAGTTCTTC